The sequence of this TCR beta chain was determined in a study of T cell repertoires in cytomegalovirus infection (dated by TCRdb to between 2018 and 2021). Regarding the complete study: Alongside well-studied HLA-B-restricted epitopes, the peptide stimulations were aimed at recently identified HLA-C-restricted CMV epitopes, whose presentation resists viral immunomodulation. The HLA type of each donor mattered for the analysis, because public TCR beta signatures pointed to carriage of CMV infection along with the matching HLA type. Points the paper makes about the study in general: Cumulative frequency of public TCR beta family members discriminated carriers of CMV infection plus the relevant HLA type in this cohort and an independent roughly 330-donor cohort. The ex vivo response was dominated by HLA-C-restricted CMV-specific TCR beta clonotypes, and the single most frequent clonotype in two of eight donors was supplied by these HLA-C-restricted clonotypes.

The sequencing machine was an Illumina HiSeq 1500. TCRdb reprocessing: public reads trimmed at Q25 with fastp, clones called with MiXCR, in-frame beta chains kept. Entries that share a CDR3 protein sequence are merged under the most common genes and DNA. The sample table lists roughly 570,000 distinct CDR3 sequences, roughly 42% of them with a count of one. In total, the top ten clones hold 48% of the sample. In the case of this clonotype: This clone's antigen is unknown. No base quality values were provided; no much bigger clone lies one nucleotide off.

Interpreted using the paper, the treatment or condition label stands for: in vitro stimulation with specific CMV peptide epitopes to enrich CMV-specific T cells. The receptor was isolated from a human donor in good health (CMV status not recorded). Some clones in this sample may be carry-over from other donors' samples. The specimen comprised cultured PBMCs, sampled from culture after CMV antigen stimulation.

The nucleotide sequence reads as follows: TGTGCCAGCAGCCGAGGGAGATCTAGCACAGATACGCAGTATTTT. Its product reads: CASSRGRSSTDTQYF. This receptor chain uses TRBV12-3 or TRBV12-4 and TRBJ2-3; a tentative D call is TRBD2 (5 bases match). Trimming takes 6 bases from V and 0 bases from J, and the germline ends sit 13 bases apart. The cysteine opens and the phenylalanine closes a CDR3 of 15 amino acids. CDR3 DNA only is kept here, 45 bases in frame from base 1.